The sequence of this TCR beta chain was determined in a study of OX40 agonist ivuxolimab in advanced cancers. No patient had autoimmune disease or received systemic immunosuppression. A word on this clone: Its antigen is as yet unknown.

Germline CDR1 SGHTA, CDR2 FQGNSA. Trimming left V 5 bases short and J 1 base short, with 11 bases between. The CDR3 is 14 residues long. Data came from immunoSEQ multiplex PCR; TCRdb stores just in-frame clones and leaves some out. The sample consists of tens of thousands of clones, 89% of them appearing once. Overall study findings and caveats: Normalized T-cell clonal expansion was also low in a subset of nonresponders.

Specimen: CD4+ or CD8+ T cells sorted from blood, collected in a trial of the OX40 agonist ivuxolimab. The chain couples TRBV7-2 to TRBJ1-2; the D gene is possibly TRBD1 (5 bases). The receptor was derived from an adult with an advanced solid tumor such as melanoma, head and neck, liver or kidney cancer. The CDR3 is CASSPTGVNYGYTF. CDR3 in DNA: TGTGCCAGCAGCCCAACGGGGGTTAACTATGGCTACACCTTC.